Detailed here is one T cell receptor (beta chain). Clones were read by immunoSEQ multiplex PCR, and TCRdb kept only the in-frame ones, dropping some. This sample has just over 300,000 clones, with 90% found just once. Everyone who took part was roughly 18 to 89 years old, and they came from 24 US areas. Losses at the gene ends were 3 bases for V and 7 bases for J; bases not matched to a gene: 8. The CDR3 loop spans 15 amino acids. Germline CDR1 reads SGHNT; CDR2 reads YYREEE (reference sequence). This sample is part of a study of blood T cell repertoires in COVID-19. The overall study: Acute and convalescent COVID-19 specimens originated in the United States, Italy and Spain.

The sequence came from a woman aged 18-30 years with acute COVID-19. The specimen sequenced was PBMCs or T cells enriched from blood (not recorded which). This chain uses TRBV5-4 with TRBJ2-1, with TRBD2 identical over 9 bases. DNA for the CDR3: TGTGCCAGCAGCTGGATTAGCGGGAGTGGGAATGAGCAGTTCTTC. It encodes CASSWISGSGNEQFF.